This TCR beta chain was observed in a study of blood T cell repertoires in COVID-19. Participants came from fewer than 25 US areas, aged roughly 18 to 95 years. Cohort assignment relied on participant-reported clinical history. Cohort 3 recovery required two negative PCRs, clearance, or symptom resolution. The authors' processing: Estimation of nucleated cell counts relied on the amplification of reference gene primers. Sequencing used immunoSEQ multiplex PCR; TCRdb keeps in-frame clones, though not all of them. V, J and clone size reflect that table, while D and trimming were determined from the DNA. Found here are roughly 180,000 clones, around four fifths of them singletons; the top ten hold 4% to 4.5%. V was pared by 7 bases and J by 0 bases, with 23 bases between. The CDR3 is made up of 18 amino acids. Germline V CDR1 and CDR2: SGHNT, YENEEA.

The material sequenced was PBMCs or T cells enriched from blood (not recorded which). The source is a woman aged 45-59 years who had recovered from COVID-19. V gene TRBV11-3 combines with J gene TRBJ2-3; a possible D gene is TRBD2 (6 bases). The DNA of the CDR3 is TGTGCCAGCACCCCGCGGAGGGTCGGGGCTAGCAGCACAGATACGCAGTATTTT. This translates into CASTPRRVGASSTDTQYF.